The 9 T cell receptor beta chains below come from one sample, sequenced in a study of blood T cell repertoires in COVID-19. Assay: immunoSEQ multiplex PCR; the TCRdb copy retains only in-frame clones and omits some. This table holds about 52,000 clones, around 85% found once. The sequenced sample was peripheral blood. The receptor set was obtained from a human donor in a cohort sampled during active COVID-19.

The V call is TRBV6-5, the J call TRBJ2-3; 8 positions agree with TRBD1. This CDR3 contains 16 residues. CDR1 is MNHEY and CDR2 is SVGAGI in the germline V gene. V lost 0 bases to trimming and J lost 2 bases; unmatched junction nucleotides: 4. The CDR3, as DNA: TGTGCCAGCAGTTACTCGGCGACAGGGGTCACAGATACGCAGTATTTT. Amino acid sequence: CASSYSATGVTDTQYF.

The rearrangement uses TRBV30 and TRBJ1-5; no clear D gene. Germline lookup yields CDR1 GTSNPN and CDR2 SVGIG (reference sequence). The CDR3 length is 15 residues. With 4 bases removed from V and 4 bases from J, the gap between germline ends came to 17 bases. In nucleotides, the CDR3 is TGTGCCTGGACTGCTCCAGGTGCGGGGAATCAGCCCCAGCATTTT. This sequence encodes CAWTAPGAGNQPQHF. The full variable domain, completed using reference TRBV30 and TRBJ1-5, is SQTIHQWPATLVQPVGSPLSLECTVEGTSNPNLYWYRQAAGRGLQLLFYSVGIGQISSEVPQNLSASRPQDRQFILSSKKLLLSDSGFYLCAWTAPGAGNQPQHFGDGTRLSIL.

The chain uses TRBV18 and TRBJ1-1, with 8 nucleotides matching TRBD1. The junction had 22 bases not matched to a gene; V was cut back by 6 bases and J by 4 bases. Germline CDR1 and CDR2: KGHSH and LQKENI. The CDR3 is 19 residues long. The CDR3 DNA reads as TGTGCCAGCTCTAGTTACCGACGTTCCATCCAGGGGGCAGGCACTGAAGCTTTCTTT. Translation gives CASSSYRRSIQGAGTEAFF. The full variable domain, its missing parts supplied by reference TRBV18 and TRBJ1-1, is NAGVMQNPRHLVRRRGQEARLRCSPMKGHSHVYWYRQLPEEGLKFMVYLQKENIIDESGMPKERFSAEFPKEGPSILRIQQVVRGDSAAYFCASSSYRRSIQGAGTEAFFGQGTRLTVV.

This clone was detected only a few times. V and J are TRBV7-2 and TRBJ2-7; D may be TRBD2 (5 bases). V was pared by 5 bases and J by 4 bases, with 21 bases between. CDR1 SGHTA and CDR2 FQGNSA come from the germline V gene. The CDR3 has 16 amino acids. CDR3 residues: CASSLRSGYLNYEQYF. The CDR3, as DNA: TGTGCCAGCAGCCTAAGGAGCGGATACCTAAATTACGAGCAGTACTTC.

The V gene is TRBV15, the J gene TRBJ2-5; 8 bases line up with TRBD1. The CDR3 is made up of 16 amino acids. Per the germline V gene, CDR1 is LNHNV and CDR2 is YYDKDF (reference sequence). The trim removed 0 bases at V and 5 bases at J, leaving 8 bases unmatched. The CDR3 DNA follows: TGTGCCACCAGCAGAGATCAGGCAGGGGGCGCGGAGACCCAGTACTTC. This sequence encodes CATSRDQAGGAETQYF.

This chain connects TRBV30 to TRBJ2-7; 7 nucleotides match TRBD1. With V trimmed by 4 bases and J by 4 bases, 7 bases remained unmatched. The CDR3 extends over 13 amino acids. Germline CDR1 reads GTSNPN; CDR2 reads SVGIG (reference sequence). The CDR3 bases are TGTGCCTGGAAGGGGGCGAATGAGTACGAGCAGTACTTC. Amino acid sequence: CAWKGANEYEQYF.

The CDR3 here is CASSLRTVQGLVQFF. The DNA for the CDR3 is TGTGCCAGCAGCCTCCGTACCGTACAGGGCCTGGTGCAGTTCTTC. The rearrangement uses TRBV3-1 (or the pseudogene TRBV3-2) and TRBJ2-1, with D possibly TRBD1 on 6 matching bases. The germline V gene encodes CDR1 LGHDT and CDR2 YNNKEL (reference sequence). V lost 4 bases to trimming and J lost 12 bases, with 22 bases between them. The CDR3 loop spans 15 amino acids.

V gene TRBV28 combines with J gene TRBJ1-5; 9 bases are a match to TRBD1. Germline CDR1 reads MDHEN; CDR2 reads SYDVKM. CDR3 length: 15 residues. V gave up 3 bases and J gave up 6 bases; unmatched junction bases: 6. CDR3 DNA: TGTGCCAGCAGTTTGGGGAGACAGGGGGGTCAGCCCCAGCATTTT. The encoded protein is CASSLGRQGGQPQHF.

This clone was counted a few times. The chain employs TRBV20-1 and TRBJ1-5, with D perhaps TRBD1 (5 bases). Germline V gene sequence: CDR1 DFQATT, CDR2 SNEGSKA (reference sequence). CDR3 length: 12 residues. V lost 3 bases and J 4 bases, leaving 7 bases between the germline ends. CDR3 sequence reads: CSASRQNQPQHF. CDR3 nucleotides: TGCAGTGCTAGTCGACAGAATCAGCCCCAGCATTTT.